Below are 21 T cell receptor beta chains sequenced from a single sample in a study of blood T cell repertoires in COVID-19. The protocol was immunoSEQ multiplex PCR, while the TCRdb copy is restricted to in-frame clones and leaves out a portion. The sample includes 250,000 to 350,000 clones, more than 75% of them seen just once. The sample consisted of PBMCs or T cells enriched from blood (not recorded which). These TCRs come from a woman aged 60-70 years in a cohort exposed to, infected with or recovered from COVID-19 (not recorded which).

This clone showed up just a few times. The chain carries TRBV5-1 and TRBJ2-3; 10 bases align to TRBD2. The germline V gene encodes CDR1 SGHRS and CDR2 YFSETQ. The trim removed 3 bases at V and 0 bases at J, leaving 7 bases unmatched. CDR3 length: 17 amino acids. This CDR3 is CASSSGLAAISTDTQYF. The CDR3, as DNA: TGCGCCAGCAGCTCCGGACTAGCGGCTATTAGCACAGATACGCAGTATTTT.

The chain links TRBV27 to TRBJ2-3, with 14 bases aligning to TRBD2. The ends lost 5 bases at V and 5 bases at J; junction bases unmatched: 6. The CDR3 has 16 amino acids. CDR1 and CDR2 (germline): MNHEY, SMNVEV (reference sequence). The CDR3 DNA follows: TGTGCCAGCAGTCTCCGACTAGCGGGAGGGATAGATACGCAGTATTTT. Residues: CASSLRLAGGIDTQYF.

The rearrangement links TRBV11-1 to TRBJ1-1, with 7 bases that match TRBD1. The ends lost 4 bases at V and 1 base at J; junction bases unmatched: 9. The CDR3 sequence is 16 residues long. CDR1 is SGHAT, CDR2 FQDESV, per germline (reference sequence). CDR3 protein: CASSWGTGVRNTEAFF. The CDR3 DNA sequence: TGTGCCAGCAGCTGGGGAACAGGGGTACGGAACACTGAAGCTTTCTTT.

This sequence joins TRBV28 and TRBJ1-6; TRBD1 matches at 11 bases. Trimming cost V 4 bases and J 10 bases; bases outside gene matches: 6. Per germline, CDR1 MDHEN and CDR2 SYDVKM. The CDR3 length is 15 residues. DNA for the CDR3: TGTGCCAGCAGTTGGCCCGGGACAGGGGGATCACCCCTCCACTTT. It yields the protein CASSWPGTGGSPLHF.

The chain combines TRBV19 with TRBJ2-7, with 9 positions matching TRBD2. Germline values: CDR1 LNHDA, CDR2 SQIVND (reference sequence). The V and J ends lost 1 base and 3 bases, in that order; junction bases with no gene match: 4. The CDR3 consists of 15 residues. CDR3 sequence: CASSIVAGGLYEQYF. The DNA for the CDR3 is TGTGCCAGTAGTATAGTGGCGGGAGGGCTCTACGAGCAGTACTTC.

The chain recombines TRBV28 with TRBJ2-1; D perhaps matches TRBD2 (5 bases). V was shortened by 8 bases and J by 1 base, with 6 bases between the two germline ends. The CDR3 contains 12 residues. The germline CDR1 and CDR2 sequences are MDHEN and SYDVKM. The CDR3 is CASGSSYNEQFF. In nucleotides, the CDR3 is TGTGCCAGCGGGAGTTCCTACAATGAGCAGTTCTTC.

DNA of the CDR3: TGTGCCAGCAGCTTAGGGGGGACAGGGGGCTACGAGCAGTACTTC. Amino acid sequence: CASSLGGTGGYEQYF. V is TRBV11-3 and J is TRBJ2-7; TRBD1 aligns across 11 bases. The length of the CDR3 is 15 residues. Germline V lookup: CDR1 SGHNT, CDR2 YENEEA. Germline trimming cut 1 base from V and 3 bases from J; bases unmatched to any gene: 2.

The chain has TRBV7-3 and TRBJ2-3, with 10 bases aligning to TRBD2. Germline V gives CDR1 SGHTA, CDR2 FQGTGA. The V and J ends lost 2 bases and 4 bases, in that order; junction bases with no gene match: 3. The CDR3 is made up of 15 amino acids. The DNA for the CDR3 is TGTGCCAGCAGCTTAGCTAGCGGGAGTGCAGATACGCAGTATTTT. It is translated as CASSLASGSADTQYF.

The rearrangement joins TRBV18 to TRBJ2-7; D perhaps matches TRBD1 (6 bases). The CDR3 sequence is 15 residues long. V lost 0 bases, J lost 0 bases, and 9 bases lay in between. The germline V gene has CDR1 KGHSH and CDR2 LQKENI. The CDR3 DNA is TGTGCCAGCTCACCACCGAGGGGGACCTCCTACGAGCAGTACTTC. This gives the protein CASSPPRGTSYEQYF.

This chain's CDR3 is CATGDLSKNIQYF. CDR3 DNA sequence: TGTGCCACCGGGGATTTATCCAAAAACATTCAGTACTTC. The V and J genes are TRBV28 and TRBJ2-4, with D possibly TRBD2 on 5 matching bases. Trimming cost V 10 bases and J 2 bases, with 12 bases left between them. This CDR3 comprises 13 residues. Per the germline V gene, CDR1 is MDHEN and CDR2 is SYDVKM.

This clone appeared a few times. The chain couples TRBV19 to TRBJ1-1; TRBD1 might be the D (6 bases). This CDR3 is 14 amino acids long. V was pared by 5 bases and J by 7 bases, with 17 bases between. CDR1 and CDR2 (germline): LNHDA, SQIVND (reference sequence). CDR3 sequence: CASSLQRQGSEAFF. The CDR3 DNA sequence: TGTGCCAGTAGTCTCCAGCGGCAGGGGAGTGAAGCTTTCTTT.

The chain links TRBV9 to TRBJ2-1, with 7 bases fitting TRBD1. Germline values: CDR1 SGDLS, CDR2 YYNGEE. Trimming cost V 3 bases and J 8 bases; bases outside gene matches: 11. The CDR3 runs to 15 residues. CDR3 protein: CASSATLFTGDEQFF. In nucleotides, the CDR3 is TGTGCCAGCAGCGCTACACTATTCACAGGGGATGAGCAGTTCTTC. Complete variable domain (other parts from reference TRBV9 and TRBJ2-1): DSGVTQTPKHLITATGQRVTLRCSPRSGDLSVYWYQQSLDQGLQFLIQYYNGEERAKGNILERFSAQQFPDLHSELNLSSLELGDSALYFCASSATLFTGDEQFFGPGTRLTVL.

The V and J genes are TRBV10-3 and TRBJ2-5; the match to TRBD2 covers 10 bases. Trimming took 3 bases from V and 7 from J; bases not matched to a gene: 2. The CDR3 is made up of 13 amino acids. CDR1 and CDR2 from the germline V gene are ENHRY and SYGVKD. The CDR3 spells CAISEEREGTQYF. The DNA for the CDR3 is TGTGCCATCAGTGAAGAGCGGGAGGGGACCCAGTACTTC.

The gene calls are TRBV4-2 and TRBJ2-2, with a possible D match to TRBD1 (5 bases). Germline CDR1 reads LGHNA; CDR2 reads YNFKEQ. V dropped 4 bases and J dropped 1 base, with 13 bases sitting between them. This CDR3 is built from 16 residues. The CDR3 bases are TGTGCCAGCAGCCGTGAACTCGGACAGAACACCGGGGAGCTGTTTTTT. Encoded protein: CASSRELGQNTGELFF.

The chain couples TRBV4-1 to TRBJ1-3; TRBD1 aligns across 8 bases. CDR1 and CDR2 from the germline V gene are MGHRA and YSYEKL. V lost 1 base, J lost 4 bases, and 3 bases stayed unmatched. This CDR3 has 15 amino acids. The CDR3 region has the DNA TGCGCCAGCAGCCAAGCCGGGACAGGCGGAAACACCATATATTTT. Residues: CASSQAGTGGNTIYF.

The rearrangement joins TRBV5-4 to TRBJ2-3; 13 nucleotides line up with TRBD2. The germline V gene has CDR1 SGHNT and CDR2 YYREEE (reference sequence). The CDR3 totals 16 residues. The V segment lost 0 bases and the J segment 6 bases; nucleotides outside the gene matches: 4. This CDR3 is CASSLGLAGGMDTQYF. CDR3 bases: TGTGCCAGCAGCTTGGGACTAGCGGGAGGTATGGATACGCAGTATTTT.

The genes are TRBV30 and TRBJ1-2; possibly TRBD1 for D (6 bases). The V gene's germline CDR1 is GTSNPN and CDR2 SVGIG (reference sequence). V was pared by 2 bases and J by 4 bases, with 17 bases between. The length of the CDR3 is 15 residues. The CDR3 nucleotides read TGTGCCTGGAGTAGTAGAGTTAGGGGGACCTATGGCTACACCTTC. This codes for CAWSSRVRGTYGYTF.

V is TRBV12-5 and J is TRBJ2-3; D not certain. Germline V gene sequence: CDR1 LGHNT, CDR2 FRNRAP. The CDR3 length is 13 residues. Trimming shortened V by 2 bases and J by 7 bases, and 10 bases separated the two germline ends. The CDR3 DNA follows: TGTGCTAGTGGTTTGAACAGCTACCATACGCAGTATTTT. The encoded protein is CASGLNSYHTQYF.

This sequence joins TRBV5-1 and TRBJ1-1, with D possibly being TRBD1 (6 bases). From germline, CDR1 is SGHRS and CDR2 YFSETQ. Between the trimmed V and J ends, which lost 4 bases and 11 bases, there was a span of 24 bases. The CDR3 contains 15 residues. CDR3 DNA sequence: TGCGCCAGCAGCGACCTGGGCAGGGGAAGCAGTCGGGCTTTCTTT. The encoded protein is CASSDLGRGSSRAFF.

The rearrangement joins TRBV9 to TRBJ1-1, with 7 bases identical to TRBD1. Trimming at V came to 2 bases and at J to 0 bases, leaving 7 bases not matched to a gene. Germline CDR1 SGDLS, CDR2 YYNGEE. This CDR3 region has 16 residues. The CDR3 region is CASSVARGQLNTEAFF. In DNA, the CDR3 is TGTGCCAGCAGCGTCGCCCGGGGACAGCTGAACACTGAAGCTTTCTTT.

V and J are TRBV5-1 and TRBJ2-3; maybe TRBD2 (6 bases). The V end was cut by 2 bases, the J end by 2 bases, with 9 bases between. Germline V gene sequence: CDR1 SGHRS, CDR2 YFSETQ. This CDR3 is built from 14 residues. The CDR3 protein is CASSFGGITDTQYF. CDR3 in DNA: TGCGCCAGCAGCTTCGGCGGGATCACAGATACGCAGTATTTT.